Reported below is one T cell receptor beta chain. The antigen is not known. This sample stems from a study of cytomegalovirus exposure and HLA in healthy donors. Looking at the study overall: From donors who were HLA-typed, an early data release held approximately 91 million unique TCRs.

13 Jbeta primers and 60 Vbeta primers were used for the PCR. The assay was immunoSEQ multiplex PCR, and TCRdb's table has in-frame clones only and misses some. This sample contains 200,000 to 250,000 clones. Per germline, CDR1 SEHNR and CDR2 FQNEAQ (reference sequence). V was pared by 2 bases and J by 8 bases, with 7 bases of the junction left unmatched. CDR3 length equals 16 residues. Study-wide results and limits: Per a prior analysis, the majority of TCR beta V segments were productive roughly 87% or roughly 30% of the time. The Asian-associated ancestry cluster reportedly had fewer N-insertions than the roughly 670-donor mean in a later analysis.

Material for sequencing was PBMCs. The rearrangement joins TRBV7-9 to TRBJ2-1; TRBD2 agrees at 12 bases. The TCR sequence derives from a girl aged 2-10 years in good health and CMV-seropositive. CDR3 residues: CASSLIKLAGGDEQFF. Here the CDR3 DNA reads TGTGCCAGCAGCTTAATAAAACTAGCGGGAGGCGATGAGCAGTTCTTC.